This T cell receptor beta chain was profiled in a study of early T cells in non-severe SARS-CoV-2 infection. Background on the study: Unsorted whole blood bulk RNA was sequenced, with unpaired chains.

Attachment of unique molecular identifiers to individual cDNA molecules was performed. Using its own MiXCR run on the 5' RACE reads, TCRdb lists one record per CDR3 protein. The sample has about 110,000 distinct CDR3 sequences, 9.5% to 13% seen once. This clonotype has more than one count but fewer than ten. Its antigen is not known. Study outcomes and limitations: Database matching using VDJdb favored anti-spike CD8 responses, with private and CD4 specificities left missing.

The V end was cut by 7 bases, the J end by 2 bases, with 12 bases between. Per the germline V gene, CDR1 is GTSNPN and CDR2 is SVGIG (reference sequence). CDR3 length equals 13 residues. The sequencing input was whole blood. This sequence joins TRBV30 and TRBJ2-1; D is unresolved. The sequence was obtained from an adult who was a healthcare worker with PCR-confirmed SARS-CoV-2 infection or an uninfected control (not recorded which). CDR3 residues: CASIGPAYNEQFF. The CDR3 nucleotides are TGTGCCTCGATAGGACCAGCCTACAATGAGCAGTTCTTC.